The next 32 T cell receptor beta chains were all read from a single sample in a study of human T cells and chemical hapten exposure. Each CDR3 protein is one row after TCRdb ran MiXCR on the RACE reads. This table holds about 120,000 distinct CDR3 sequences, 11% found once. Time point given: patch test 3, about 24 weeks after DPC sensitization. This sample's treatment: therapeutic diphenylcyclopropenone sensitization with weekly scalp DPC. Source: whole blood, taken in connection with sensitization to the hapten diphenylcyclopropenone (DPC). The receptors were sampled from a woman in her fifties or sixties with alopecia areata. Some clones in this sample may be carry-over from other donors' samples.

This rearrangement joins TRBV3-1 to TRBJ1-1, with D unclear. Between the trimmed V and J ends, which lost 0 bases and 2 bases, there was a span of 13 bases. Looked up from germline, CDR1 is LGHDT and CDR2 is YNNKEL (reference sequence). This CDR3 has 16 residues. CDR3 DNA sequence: TGTGCCAGCAGCCAAGATCTGTTATCAGCCAACACTGAAGCTTTCTTT. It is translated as CASSQDLLSANTEAFF. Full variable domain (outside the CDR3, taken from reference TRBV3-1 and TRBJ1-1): DTAVSQTPKYLVTQMGNDKSIKCEQNLGHDTMYWYKQDSKKFLKIMFSYNNKELIINETVPNRFSPKSPDKAHLNLHINSLELGDSAVYFCASSQDLLSANTEAFFGQGTRLTVV.

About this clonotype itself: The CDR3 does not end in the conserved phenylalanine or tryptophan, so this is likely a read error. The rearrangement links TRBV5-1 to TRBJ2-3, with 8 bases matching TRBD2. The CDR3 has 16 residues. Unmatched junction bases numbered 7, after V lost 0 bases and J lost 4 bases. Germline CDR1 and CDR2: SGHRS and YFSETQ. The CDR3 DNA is TGCGCCAGCAGCTTGGGAAGCGGGGGAGGTCCAGATACGCAGTATTAT. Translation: CASSLGSGGGPDTQYY.

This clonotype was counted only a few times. The CDR3 sequence: CASSLVLEAFF. The CDR3 region has the DNA TGTGCCAGCAGTTTAGTCCTGGAAGCTTTCTTT. V gene TRBV12-3 or TRBV12-4 combines with J gene TRBJ1-1; D gene unclear. The CDR3 is made up of 11 amino acids. The germline V and J ends were trimmed by 1 base and 8 bases, with 5 bases remaining between them.

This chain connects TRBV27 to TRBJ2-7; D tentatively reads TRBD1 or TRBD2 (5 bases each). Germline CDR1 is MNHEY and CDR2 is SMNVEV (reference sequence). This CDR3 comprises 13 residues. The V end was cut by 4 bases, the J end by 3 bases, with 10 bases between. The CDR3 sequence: CASSWSGSYEQYF. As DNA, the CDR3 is TGTGCCAGCAGTTGGTCAGGGAGCTACGAGCAGTACTTC.

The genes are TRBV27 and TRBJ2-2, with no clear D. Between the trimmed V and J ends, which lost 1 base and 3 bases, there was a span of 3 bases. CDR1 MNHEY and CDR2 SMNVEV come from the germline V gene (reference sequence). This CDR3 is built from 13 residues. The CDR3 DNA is TGTGCCAGCAGTTTATTCGACACCGGGGAGCTGTTTTTT. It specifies CASSLFDTGELFF.

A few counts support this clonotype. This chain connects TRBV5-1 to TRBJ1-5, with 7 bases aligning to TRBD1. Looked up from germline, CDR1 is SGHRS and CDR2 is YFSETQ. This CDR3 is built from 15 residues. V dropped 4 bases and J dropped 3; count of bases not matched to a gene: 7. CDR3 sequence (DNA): TGCGCCAGCAGCGCCGAGACAGGGCCCAATCAGCCCCAGCATTTT. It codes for CASSAETGPNQPQHF.

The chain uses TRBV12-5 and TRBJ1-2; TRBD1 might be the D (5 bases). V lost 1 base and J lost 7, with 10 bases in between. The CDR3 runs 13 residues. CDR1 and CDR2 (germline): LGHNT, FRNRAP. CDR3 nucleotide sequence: TGTGCTAGTGGTTTGGGACAGATGGGTGGCTACACCTTC. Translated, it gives CASGLGQMGGYTF. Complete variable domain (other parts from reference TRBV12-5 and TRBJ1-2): DARVTQTPRHKVTEMGQEVTMRCQPILGHNTVFWYRQTMMQGLELLAYFRNRAPLDDSGMPKDRFSAEMPDATLATLKIQPSEPRDSAVYFCASGLGQMGGYTFGSGTRLTVV.

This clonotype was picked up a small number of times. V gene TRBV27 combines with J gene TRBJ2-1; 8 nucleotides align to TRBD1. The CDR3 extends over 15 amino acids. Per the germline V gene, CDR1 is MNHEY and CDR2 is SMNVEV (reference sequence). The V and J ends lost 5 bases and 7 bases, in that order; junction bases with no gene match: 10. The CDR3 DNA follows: TGTGCCAGCAGTGCGACAGGGGTCCTTCGGAATGAGCAGTTCTTC. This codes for CASSATGVLRNEQFF.

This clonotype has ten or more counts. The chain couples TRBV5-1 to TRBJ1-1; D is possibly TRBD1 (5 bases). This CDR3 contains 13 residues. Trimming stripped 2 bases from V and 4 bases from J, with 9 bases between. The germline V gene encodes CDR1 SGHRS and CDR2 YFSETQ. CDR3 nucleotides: TGCGCCAGCAGCTTTCAGGGAAGCACTGAAGCTTTCTTT. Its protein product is CASSFQGSTEAFF.

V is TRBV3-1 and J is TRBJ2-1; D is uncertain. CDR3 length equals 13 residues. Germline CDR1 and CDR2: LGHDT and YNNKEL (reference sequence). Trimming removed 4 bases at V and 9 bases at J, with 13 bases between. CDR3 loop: CASSPDLNSEQFF. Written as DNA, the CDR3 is TGTGCCAGCAGCCCCGACTTGAACTCTGAGCAGTTCTTC.

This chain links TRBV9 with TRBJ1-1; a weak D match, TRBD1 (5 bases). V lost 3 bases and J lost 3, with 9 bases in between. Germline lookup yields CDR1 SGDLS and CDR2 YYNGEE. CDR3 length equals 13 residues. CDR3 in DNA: TGTGCCAGCAGCGAAGGGACCTACACTGAAGCTTTCTTT. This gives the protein CASSEGTYTEAFF.

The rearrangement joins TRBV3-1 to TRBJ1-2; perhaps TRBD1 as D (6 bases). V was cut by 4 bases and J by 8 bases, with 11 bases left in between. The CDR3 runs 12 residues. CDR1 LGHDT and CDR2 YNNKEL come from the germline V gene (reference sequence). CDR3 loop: CASSPTGSGYTF. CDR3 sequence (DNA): TGTGCCAGCAGCCCTACAGGGTCCGGCTACACCTTC.

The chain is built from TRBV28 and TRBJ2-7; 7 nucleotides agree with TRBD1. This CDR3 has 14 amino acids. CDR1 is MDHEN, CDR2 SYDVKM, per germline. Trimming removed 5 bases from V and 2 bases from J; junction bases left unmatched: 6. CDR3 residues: CASSTRDRAYEQYF. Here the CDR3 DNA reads TGTGCCAGCAGTACCCGGGACAGAGCCTACGAGCAGTACTTC.

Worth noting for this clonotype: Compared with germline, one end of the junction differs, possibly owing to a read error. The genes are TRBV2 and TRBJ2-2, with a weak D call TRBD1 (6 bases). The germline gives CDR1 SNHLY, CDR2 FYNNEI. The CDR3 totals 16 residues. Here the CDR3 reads CASTSQGSDVTWELFF. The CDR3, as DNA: TGTGCCAGCACTAGCCAGGGGAGCGATGTCACCTGGGAGCTGTTTTTT.

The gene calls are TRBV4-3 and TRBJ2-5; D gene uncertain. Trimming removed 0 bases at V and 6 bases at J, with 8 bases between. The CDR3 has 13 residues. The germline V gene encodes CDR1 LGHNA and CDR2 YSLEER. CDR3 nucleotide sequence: TGCGCCAGCAGCCAAGATGTTGGGCAGACCCAGTACTTC. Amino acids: CASSQDVGQTQYF.

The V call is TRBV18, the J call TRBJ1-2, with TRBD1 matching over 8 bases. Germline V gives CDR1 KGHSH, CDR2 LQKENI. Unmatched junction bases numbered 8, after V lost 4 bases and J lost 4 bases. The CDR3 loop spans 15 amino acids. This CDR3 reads CASSRGTGDLYGYTF. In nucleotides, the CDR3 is TGTGCCAGCTCACGCGGGACAGGAGACCTCTATGGCTACACCTTC.

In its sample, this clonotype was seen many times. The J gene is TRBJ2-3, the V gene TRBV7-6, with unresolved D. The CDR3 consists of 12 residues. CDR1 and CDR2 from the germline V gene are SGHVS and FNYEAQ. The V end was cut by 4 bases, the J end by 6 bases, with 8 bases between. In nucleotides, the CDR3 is TGTGCCAGCAGCTCCGACGGGGATACGCAGTATTTT. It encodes CASSSDGDTQYF.

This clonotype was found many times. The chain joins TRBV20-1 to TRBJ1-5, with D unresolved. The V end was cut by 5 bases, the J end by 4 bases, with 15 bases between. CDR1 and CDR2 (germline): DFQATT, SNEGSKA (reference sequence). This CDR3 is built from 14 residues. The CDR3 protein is CSAQDTARNQPQHF. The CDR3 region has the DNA TGCAGTGCTCAAGACACCGCCAGAAATCAGCCCCAGCATTTT.

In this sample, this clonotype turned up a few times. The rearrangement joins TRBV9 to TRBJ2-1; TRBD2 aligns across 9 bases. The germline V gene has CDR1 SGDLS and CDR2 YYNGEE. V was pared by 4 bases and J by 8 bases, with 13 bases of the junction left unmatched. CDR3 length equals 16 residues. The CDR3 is CASSRAGLAGIDEQFF. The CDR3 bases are TGTGCCAGCAGCCGAGCGGGGCTAGCGGGGATAGATGAGCAGTTCTTC.

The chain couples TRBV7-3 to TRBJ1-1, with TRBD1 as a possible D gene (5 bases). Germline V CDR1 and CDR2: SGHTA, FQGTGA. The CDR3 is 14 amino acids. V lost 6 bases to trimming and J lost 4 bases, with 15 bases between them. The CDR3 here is CASSLQGGGTEAFF. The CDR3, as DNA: TGTGCCAGCAGTCTCCAGGGAGGCGGCACTGAAGCTTTCTTT.

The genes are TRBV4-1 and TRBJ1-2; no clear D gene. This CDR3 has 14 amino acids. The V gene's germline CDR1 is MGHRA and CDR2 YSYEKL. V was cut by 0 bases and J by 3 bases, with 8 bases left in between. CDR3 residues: CASSQDSKDYGYTF. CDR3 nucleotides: TGCGCCAGCAGCCAAGATTCTAAGGACTATGGCTACACCTTC.

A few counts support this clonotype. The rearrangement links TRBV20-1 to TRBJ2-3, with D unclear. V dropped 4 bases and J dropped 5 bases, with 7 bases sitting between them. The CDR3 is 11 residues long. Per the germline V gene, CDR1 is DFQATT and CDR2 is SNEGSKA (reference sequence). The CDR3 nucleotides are TGCAGTGCTACTATTCAAGATACGCAGTATTTT. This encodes CSATIQDTQYF.

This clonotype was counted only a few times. Here the CDR3 DNA reads TGTGCCAGCAGAAACAGGGCCACCTACGAGCAGTACTTC. It translates to CASRNRATYEQYF. The chain couples TRBV6-2 or TRBV6-3 to TRBJ2-7; maybe TRBD1 (6 bases). Per germline, CDR1 MNHEY and CDR2 SVGEGT. V lost 6 bases and J 2 bases, leaving 11 bases between the germline ends. The CDR3 totals 13 residues.

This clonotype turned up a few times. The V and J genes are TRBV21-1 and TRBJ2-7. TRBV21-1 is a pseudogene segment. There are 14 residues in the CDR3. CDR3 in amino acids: CASSKTVIDYEQYF. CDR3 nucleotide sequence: TGTGCCAGCAGCAAAACAGTCATCGACTACGAGCAGTACTTC.

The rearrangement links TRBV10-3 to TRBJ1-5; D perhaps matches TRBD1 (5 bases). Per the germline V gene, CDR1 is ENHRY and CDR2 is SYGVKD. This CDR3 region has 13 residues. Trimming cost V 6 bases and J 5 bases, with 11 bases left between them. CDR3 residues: CAISGTGDQPQHF. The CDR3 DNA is TGTGCCATCAGCGGGACTGGAGATCAGCCCCAGCATTTT.

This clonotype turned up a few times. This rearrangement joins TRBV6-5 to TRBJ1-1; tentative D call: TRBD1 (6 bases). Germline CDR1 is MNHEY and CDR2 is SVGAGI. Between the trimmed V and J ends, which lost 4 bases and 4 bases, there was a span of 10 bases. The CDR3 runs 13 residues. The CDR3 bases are TGTGCCAGCAGTTCTACAGGGACCACTGAAGCTTTCTTT. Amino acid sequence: CASSSTGTTEAFF.

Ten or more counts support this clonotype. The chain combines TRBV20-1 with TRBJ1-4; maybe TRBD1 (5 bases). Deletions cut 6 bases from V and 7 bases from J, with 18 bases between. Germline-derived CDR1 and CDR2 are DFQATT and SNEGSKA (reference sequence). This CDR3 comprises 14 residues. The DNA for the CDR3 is TGCAGTGCAACGTGGGGCTCAGGAGCTGAAAAACTGTTTTTT. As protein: CSATWGSGAEKLFF.

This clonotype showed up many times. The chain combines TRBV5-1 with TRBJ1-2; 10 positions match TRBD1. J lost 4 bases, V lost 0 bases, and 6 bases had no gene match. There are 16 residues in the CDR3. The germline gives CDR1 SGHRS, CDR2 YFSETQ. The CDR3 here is CASSLGPTGGSYGYTF. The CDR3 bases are TGCGCCAGCAGCTTGGGCCCGACAGGGGGCAGCTATGGCTACACCTTC.

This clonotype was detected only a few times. The CDR3 loop is CASSLQGATNEKLFF. CDR3 DNA: TGTGCCAGCAGTTTACAGGGGGCGACTAATGAAAAACTGTTTTTT. V is TRBV27 and J is TRBJ1-4, with 8 bases lining up with TRBD1. The length of the CDR3 is 15 residues. Per germline, CDR1 MNHEY and CDR2 SMNVEV (reference sequence). J gave up 2 bases and V 2 bases, and 1 base lay outside the gene matches.

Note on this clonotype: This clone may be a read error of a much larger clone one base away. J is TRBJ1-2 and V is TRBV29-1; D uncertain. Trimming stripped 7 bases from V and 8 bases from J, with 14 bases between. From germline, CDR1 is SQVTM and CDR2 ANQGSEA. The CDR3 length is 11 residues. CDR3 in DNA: TGCAGCGGTGCCGGGGTCAAGGGCTACACCTTC. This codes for CSGAGVKGYTF.

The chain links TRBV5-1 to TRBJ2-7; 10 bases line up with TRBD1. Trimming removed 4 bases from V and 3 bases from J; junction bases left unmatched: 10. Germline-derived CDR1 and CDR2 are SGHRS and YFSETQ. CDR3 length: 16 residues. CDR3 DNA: TGCGCCAGCAGCACCCAGGACAGGGGGAATTTCTACGAGCAGTACTTC. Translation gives CASSTQDRGNFYEQYF.

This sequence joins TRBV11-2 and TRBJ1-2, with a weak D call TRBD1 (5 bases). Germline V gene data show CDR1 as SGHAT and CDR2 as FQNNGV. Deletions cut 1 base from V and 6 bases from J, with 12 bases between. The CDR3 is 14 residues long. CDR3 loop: CASSLGRGLDGYTF. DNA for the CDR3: TGTGCCAGCAGCTTAGGGCGGGGGTTGGATGGCTACACCTTC.